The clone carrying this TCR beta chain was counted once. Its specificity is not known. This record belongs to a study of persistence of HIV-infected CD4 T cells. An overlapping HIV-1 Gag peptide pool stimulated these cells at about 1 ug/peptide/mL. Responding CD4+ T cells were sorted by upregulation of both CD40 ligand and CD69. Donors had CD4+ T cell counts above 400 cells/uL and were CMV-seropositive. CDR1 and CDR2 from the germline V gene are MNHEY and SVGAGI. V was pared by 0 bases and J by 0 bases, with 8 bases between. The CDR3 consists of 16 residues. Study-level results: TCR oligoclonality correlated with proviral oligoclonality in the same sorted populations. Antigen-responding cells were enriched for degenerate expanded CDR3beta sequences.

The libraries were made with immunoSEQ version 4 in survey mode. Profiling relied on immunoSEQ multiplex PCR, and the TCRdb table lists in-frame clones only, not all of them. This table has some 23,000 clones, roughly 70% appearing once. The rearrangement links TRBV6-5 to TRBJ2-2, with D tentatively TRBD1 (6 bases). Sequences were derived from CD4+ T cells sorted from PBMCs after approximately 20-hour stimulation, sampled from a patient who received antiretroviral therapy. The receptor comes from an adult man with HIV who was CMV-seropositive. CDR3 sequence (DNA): TGTGCCAGCAGTTACTCCGGGACACCGAACACCGGGGAGCTGTTTTTT. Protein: CASSYSGTPNTGELFF.